This TCR beta chain was documented in a study of blood T cells in healthy people across ages. Researchers collected ten milliliters of peripheral blood from every single donor. A second PCR of 7 to 11 cycles used a sample-barcoded 5' primer and a J-beta primer mix. MiXCR was run by TCRdb on the 5' RACE reads, yielding one entry per CDR3 protein. Among 1.6 million or so distinct CDR3 sequences, about 32% were seen once, and the ten largest hold approximately 10%. Trimming took off 4 bases at V and 8 bases at J, with 16 bases between the two ends. The V gene's germline CDR1 is SGDLS and CDR2 YYNGEE. The CDR3 runs 13 residues. General observations from the study: The long-lived group displayed more naive CD4+ cells, plus higher diversity, than the aged donors did. It was held that the diversity estimates obtained from one million T cells were underestimates.

Comment on this clonotype: Its antigen is as yet unknown.

This TCR came from a woman aged 25 to 39 in good health. V gene TRBV9 combines with J gene TRBJ2-7; D is perhaps TRBD1 or TRBD2 (5 bases each). Sequences were obtained from blood. CDR3 nucleotides: TGTGCCAGCAGCCCTGGGACCTCTTACAAGCAGTACTTC. It translates to CASSPGTSYKQYF. The full variable domain, its missing parts supplied by reference TRBV9 and TRBJ2-7, is DSGVTQTPKHLITATGQRVTLRCSPRSGDLSVYWYQQSLDQGLQFLIQYYNGEERAKGNILERFSAQQFPDLHSELNLSSLELGDSALYFCASSPGTSYKQYFGPGTRLTVT.